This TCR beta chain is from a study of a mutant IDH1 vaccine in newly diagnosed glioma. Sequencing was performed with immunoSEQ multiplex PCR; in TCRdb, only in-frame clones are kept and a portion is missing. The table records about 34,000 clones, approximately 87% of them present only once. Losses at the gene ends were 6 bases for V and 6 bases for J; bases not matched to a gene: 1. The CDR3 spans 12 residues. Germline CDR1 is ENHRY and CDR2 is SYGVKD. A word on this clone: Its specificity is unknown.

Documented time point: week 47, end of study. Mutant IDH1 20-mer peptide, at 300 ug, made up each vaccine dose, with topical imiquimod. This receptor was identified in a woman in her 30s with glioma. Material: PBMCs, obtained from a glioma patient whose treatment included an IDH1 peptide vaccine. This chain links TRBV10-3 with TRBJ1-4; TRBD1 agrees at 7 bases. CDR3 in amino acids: CAIRGTDEKLFF. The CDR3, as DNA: TGTGCCATCAGGGGGACAGATGAAAAACTGTTTTTT.